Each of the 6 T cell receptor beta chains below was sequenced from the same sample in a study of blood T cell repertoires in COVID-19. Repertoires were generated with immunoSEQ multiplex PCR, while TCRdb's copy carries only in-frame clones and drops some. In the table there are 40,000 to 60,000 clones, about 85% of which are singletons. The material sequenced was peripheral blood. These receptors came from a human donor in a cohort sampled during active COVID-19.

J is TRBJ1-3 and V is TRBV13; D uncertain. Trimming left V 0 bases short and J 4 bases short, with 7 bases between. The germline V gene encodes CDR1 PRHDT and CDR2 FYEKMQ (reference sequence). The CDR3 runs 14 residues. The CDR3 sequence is CASSLGGLGNTIYF. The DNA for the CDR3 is TGTGCCAGCAGCTTAGGGGGCCTCGGAAACACCATATATTTT. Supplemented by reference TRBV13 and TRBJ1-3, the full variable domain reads AAGVIQSPRHLIKEKRETATLKCYPIPRHDTVYWYQQGPGQDPQFLISFYEKMQSDKGSIPDRFSAQQFSDYHSELNMSSLELGDSALYFCASSLGGLGNTIYFGEGSWLTVV.

The CDR3 coding sequence is TGTGCCAGTAGCTTCAACCGACAGGGGTCGGCAGGCTACACCTTC. Translation: CASSFNRQGSAGYTF. J is TRBJ1-2 and V is TRBV19, with 8 bases aligning to TRBD1. The CDR3 spans 15 residues. With 6 bases clipped from V and 8 bases from J, the junction kept 14 bases outside the gene matches. Germline V CDR1 and CDR2: LNHDA, SQIVND (reference sequence). Full variable domain (missing parts from reference TRBV19 and TRBJ1-2): DGGITQSPKYLFRKEGQNVTLSCEQNLNHDAMYWYRQDPGQGLRLIYYSQIVNDFQKGDIAEGYSVSREKKESFPLTVTSAQKNPTAFYLCASSFNRQGSAGYTFGSGTRLTVV.

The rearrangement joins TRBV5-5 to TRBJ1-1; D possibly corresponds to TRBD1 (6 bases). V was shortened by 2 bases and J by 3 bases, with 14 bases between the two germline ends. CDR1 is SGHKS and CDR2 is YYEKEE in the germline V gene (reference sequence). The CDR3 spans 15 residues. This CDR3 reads CASSLHRARDTEAFF. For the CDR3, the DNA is TGTGCCAGCAGCTTACACAGGGCTCGCGACACTGAAGCTTTCTTT.

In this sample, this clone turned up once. The CDR3 here is CASSLAGQNYEKLFF. The CDR3 nucleotides are TGTGCCAGCAGCTTAGCGGGACAGAACTATGAAAAACTGTTTTTT. The chain uses TRBV7-8 and TRBJ1-4; 7 bases line up with TRBD1. CDR1 is SGHVS and CDR2 is FQNEAQ in the germline V gene. The CDR3 covers 15 residues. Germline trimming cut 0 bases from V and 6 bases from J; bases unmatched to any gene: 4.

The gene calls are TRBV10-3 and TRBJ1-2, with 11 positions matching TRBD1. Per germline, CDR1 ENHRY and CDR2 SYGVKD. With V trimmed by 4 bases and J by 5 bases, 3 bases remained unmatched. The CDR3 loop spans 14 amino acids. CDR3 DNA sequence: TGTGCCATCAGTGCCGGGGACAGGGGGTATGGCTACACCTTC. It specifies CAISAGDRGYGYTF.

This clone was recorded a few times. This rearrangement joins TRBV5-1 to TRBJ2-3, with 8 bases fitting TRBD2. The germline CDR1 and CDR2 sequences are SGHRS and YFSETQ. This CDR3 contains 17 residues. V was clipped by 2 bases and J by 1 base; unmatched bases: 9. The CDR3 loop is CASSLHHPTSGTDTQYF. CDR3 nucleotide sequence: TGCGCCAGCAGCTTACATCACCCGACTAGCGGCACAGATACGCAGTATTTT.